The sample holds a few counts of the clone carrying this TCR beta chain. The antigen is not known. The germline V gene has CDR1 MNHNS and CDR2 SASEGT. The J segment lost 5 bases and the V segment lost 0 bases, leaving 3 bases of the junction unmatched. The CDR3 length is 16 residues. These data come from a study of T cells in Graves' hyperthyroidism and ophthalmopathy. Findings and limits, study-wide: Ophthalmopathy was distinguished from stable hyperthyroidism by 13 V-J signatures.

There were TCR beta CDR3 regions amplified from RNA transcripts. HTBI primers were employed in a first-round RT-PCR of the TCR CDR3. A single record per CDR3 protein comes from TCRdb applying MiXCR to the multiplex PCR reads. The top ten clones hold about 7.8% of a sample with about 610,000 distinct CDR3 sequences, about 43% of them seen once. The genes are TRBV6-1 and TRBJ1-4; TRBD1 matches 10 bases. Sequencing input: peripheral blood or thyroid tissue (not recorded which). The source is a woman younger than 30 with Graves' hyperthyroidism. Written as DNA, the CDR3 is TGTGCCAGCAGTGAAGCGGAGGGACAGGGGAATGAAAAACTGTTTTTT. Translated, it gives CASSEAEGQGNEKLFF.